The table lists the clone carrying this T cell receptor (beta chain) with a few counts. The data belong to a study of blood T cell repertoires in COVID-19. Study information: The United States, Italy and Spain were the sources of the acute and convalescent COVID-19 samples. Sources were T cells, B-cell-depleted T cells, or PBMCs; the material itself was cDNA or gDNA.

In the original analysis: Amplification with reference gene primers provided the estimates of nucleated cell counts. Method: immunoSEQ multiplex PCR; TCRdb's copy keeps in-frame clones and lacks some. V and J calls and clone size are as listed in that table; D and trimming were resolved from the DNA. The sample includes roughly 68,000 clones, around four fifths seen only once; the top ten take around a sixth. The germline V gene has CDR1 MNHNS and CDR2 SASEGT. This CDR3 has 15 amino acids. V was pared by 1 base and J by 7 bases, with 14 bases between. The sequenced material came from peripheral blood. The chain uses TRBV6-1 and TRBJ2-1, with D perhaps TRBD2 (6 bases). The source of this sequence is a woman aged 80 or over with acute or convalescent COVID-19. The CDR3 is CASSEGRAPGNEQFF. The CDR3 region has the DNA TGTGCCAGCAGTGAAGGGAGGGCCCCTGGGAATGAGCAGTTCTTC.